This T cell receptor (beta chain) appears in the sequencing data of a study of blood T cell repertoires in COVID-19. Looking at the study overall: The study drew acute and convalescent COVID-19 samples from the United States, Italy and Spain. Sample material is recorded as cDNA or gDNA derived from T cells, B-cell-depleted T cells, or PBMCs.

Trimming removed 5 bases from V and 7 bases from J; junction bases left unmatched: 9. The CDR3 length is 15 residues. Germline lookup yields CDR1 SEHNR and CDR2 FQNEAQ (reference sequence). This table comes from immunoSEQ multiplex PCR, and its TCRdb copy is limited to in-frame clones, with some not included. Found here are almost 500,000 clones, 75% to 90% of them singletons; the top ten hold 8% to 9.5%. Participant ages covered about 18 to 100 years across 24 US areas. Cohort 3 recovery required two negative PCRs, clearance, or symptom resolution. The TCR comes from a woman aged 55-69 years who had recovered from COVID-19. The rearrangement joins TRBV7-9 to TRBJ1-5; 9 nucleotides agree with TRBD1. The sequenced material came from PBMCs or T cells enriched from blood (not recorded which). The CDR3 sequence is CASSPGDRETQPQHF. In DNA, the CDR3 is TGTGCCAGCAGCCCAGGGGACAGGGAAACCCAGCCCCAGCATTTT.